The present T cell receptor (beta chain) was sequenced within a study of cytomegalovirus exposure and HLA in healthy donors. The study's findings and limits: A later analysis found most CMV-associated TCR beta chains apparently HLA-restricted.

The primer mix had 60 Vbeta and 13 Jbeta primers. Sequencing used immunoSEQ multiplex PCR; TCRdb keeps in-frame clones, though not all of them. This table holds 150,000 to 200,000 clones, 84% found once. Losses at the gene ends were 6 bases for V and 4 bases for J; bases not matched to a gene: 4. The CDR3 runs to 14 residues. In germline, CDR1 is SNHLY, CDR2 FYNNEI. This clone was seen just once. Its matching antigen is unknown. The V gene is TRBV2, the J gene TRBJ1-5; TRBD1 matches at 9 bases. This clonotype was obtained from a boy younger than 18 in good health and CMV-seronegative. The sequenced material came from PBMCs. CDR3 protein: CASRDRGGNQPQHF. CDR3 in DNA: TGTGCCAGCAGAGACAGGGGGGGAAATCAGCCCCAGCATTTT.